This is a list of T cell receptor beta chains from one sample in a study of CD8+CD57+ T cells in acquired aplastic anemia. TCRdb ran MiXCR on the reads and lists one entry per CDR3 protein. The sample shows fewer than 200,000 distinct CDR3 sequences, about 70% of them seen only once. The sample consisted of sorted CD4+, CD8+, or CD8+CD57+ T cells (not recorded which) from PBMCs. The receptor source for this set is a human donor with aplastic anemia. CDR3s include the opening cysteine and the closing phenylalanine or tryptophan. The D gene is left open where the match is weak. Rows may omit the clone size; those that give it use once, few, many or a size class.

V gene	D gene	CDR3 length	clone size	J gene	CDR3 protein	CDR3 DNA
TRBV15	TRBD1	14	few	TRBJ2-4	CATALGTGPNIQYF	TGTGCCACCGCCCTTGGGACAGGCCCAAACATTCAGTACTTC
TRBV9	-	16	-	TRBJ1-2	CASSEETGPPGYGYTF	TGTGCCAGCAGCGAAGAGACGGGGCCACCTGGCTATGGCTACACCTTC
TRBV20-1	TRBD1	14	-	TRBJ2-7	CSATPPGQGYEQYF	TGCAGTGCTACTCCTCCGGGACAGGGGTACGAGCAGTACTTC
TRBV7-6	-	17	-	TRBJ2-6	CASSLGRDHSGANVLTF	TGTGCCAGCAGCTTAGGCAGGGATCACTCTGGGGCCAACGTCCTGACTTTC
TRBV10-1	-	13	-	TRBJ2-1	CASSEAQYNEQFF	TGCGCCAGCAGTGAGGCTCAGTACAATGAGCAGTTCTTC
TRBV10-2	-	14	-	TRBJ2-5	CASSDAGFQEIQYF	TGCGCCAGCAGTGACGCCGGATTCCAAGAGATCCAGTACTTC
TRBV7-2	-	14	-	TRBJ1-2	CASSLKGGEVGYTF	TGTGCCAGCAGCTTGAAAGGGGGTGAGGTTGGCTACACCTTC
TRBV5-1	-	14	-	TRBJ2-5	CASKQGSNQETQYF	TGCGCCAGCAAGCAGGGGAGCAACCAAGAGACCCAGTACTTC
TRBV29-1	-	13	-	TRBJ2-2	CSVGQVGTGELFF	TGCAGCGTTGGGCAGGTGGGGACCGGGGAGCTGTTTTTT
TRBV20-1	TRBD2	14	-	TRBJ2-7	CSASDSGSSYEQYF	TGCAGTGCTAGTGATAGCGGGAGTTCCTACGAGCAGTACTTC
TRBV6-6	-	13	-	TRBJ1-2	CASTIGQNYGYTF	TGTGCCAGCACAATAGGACAGAACTATGGCTACACCTTC
TRBV6-1	TRBD1	17	-	TRBJ2-1	CASSERRKDRVRDEQFF	TGTGCCAGCAGTGAAAGACGGAAGGACAGGGTTCGAGATGAGCAGTTCTTC
TRBV2	-	13	-	TRBJ2-4	CASSLDAGWDQYF	TGTGCCAGCAGCTTGGATGCAGGGTGGGATCAGTACTTC
TRBV20-1	-	15	many	TRBJ2-2	CSARGEGGDTGELFF	TGCAGTGCTAGAGGAGAAGGCGGGGACACCGGGGAGCTGTTTTTT
TRBV7-2	-	14	-	TRBJ2-1	CASSLHYTNNEQFF	TGTGCCAGCAGCTTACACTATACTAACAATGAGCAGTTCTTC
TRBV20-1	-	19	-	TRBJ2-3	CSARAPQVGGDLGTDTQYF	TGCAGTGCTAGAGCCCCCCAGGTTGGCGGGGATCTCGGCACAGATACGCAGTATTTT
TRBV7-3	-	13	few	TRBJ2-7	CASSLTGPREQYF	TGTGCCAGCAGCTTAACGGGACCCAGGGAGCAGTACTTC
TRBV19	-	13	-	TRBJ2-7	CASSMRDLREQYF	TGTGCCAGTAGTATGAGGGACCTGCGGGAGCAGTACTTC
TRBV24-1	-	14	-	TRBJ1-2	CATSDHSGTTGYTF	TGTGCCACCAGTGACCACTCCGGGACAACCGGCTACACCTTC
TRBV20-1	TRBD2	17	-	TRBJ2-7	CSARAGLAARSSYEQYF	TGCAGTGCTAGAGCAGGACTAGCGGCCCGGAGCTCCTACGAGCAGTACTTC
TRBV9	TRBD2	16	-	TRBJ2-6	CASSVGGGSGANVLTF	TGTGCCAGCAGCGTAGGGGGGGGCTCTGGGGCCAACGTCCTGACTTTC
TRBV9	-	13	-	TRBJ2-1	CASSPTDRNEQFF	TGTGCCAGCAGCCCAACCGACAGGAATGAGCAGTTCTTC
TRBV4-2	TRBD2	15	few	TRBJ2-3	CASNRQLAGADTQYF	TGTGCCAGCAACCGGCAACTAGCGGGAGCAGATACGCAGTATTTT
TRBV19	-	13	few	TRBJ1-1	CASRMFMNTEAFF	TGTGCCAGTAGGATGTTCATGAACACTGAAGCTTTCTTT
TRBV24-1	TRBD1	15	once	TRBJ2-7	CATSEARQGPYEQYF	TGTGCCACCAGTGAAGCAAGACAGGGGCCCTACGAGCAGTACTTC
TRBV29-1	-	14	-	TRBJ1-1	CSVGLQAQNTEAFF	TGCAGCGTTGGGCTCCAGGCCCAGAACACTGAAGCTTTCTTT
TRBV20-1	-	11	once	TRBJ1-1	CSLRGDTEAFF	TGCAGTCTGAGAGGGGACACTGAAGCTTTCTTT
TRBV20-1	-	14	-	TRBJ2-3	CSANLATGTDTQYF	TGCAGTGCCAATCTAGCGACAGGGACAGATACGCAGTATTTT
TRBV9	-	15	-	TRBJ1-1	CASSGGANMNTEAFF	TGTGCCAGCAGCGGGGGGGCCAACATGAACACTGAAGCTTTCTTT
TRBV6-5	-	17	once	TRBJ1-6	CASSVTVPGGYSSPLHF	TGTGCCAGCAGTGTTACCGTCCCGGGGGGGTATAGTTCACCCCTCCACTTT
TRBV9	-	15	-	TRBJ2-1	CTSSVVGNSYNEQFF	TGTACCAGCAGCGTAGTGGGCAACTCCTACAATGAGCAGTTCTTC
TRBV10-1	TRBD1	14	-	TRBJ1-1	CASSFDRGRTEAFF	TGCGCCAGCAGTTTCGACAGGGGGCGCACTGAAGCTTTCTTT
TRBV27	-	14	many	TRBJ1-6	CASSFLQTNSPLHF	TGTGCCAGCAGTTTCTTACAGACTAATTCACCCCTCCACTTT